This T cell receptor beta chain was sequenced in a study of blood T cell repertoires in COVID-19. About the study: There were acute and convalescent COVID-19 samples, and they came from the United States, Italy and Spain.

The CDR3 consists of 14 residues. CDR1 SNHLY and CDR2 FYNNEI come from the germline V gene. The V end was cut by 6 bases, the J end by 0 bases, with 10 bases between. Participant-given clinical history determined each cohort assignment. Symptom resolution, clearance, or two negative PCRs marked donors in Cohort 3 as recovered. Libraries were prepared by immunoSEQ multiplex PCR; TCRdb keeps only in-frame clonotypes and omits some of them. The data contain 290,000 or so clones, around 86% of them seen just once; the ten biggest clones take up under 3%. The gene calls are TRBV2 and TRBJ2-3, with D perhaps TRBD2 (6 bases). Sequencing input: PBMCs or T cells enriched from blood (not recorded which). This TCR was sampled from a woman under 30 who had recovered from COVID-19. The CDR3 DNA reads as TGTGCCAGCAGCGCGGGACTTAGCACAGATACGCAGTATTTT. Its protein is CASSAGLSTDTQYF.